The T cell receptor beta chain described here comes from a study of human T cells and chemical hapten exposure. About the research overall: Patients had diphenylcyclopropenone applied to the scalp weekly throughout the approximately 25-week study.

Study-level findings and limits: Those TCRs sitting above 1 in 1000 frequency stayed the same with DPC sensitization.

Indicated time point: patch test 1, 2 weeks after DPC sensitization. Specified treatment: therapeutic diphenylcyclopropenone sensitization with weekly scalp DPC. Blood sampling preceded each patch test application. Sample donors consisted of patients with alopecia, aged 18 to 70 years, who were suitable for DPC. The table lists this clonotype with many counts. Its matching antigen is unknown. V gave up 6 bases and J gave up 5 bases, with 13 bases separating them. Germline V gives CDR1 MNHEY, CDR2 SVGAGI. The length of the CDR3 is 14 residues. TCRdb fed the RACE reads into MiXCR, producing one record per CDR3 protein. Here the sample spans around 380,000 distinct CDR3 sequences, roughly 4.8% being singletons.

This chain joins TRBV6-5 and TRBJ1-4; tentatively, D is TRBD1 (6 bases). This receptor was identified in a woman in her 50s with alopecia areata. Some clones in this sample may be carry-over from other donors' samples. The source material was whole blood, sampled in connection with sensitization to the hapten diphenylcyclopropenone (DPC). The CDR3 region has the DNA TGTGCCAGCAGCTTGACAGGTTTAAATGAAAAACTGTTTTTT. Translated: CASSLTGLNEKLFF.